These 27 T cell receptor beta chains share one sample of origin, sequenced in a study of blood T cell repertoires in COVID-19. Only in-frame clones appear in the TCRdb table, and some are missing; sequencing was by immunoSEQ multiplex PCR. The table lists some 200,000 clones, around 90% of them singletons. Material: PBMCs or T cells enriched from blood (not recorded which). Every receptor here comes from a woman aged 25 to 39 who had recovered from COVID-19.

V usage is TRBV5-1 and J usage is TRBJ1-1; D not certain. The CDR3 extends over 13 amino acids. The germline gives CDR1 SGHRS, CDR2 YFSETQ. V was cut by 4 bases and J by 1 base, with 8 bases left in between. CDR3 nucleotides: TGCGCCAGCAGCCTGGTGAGGAACACTGAAGCTTTCTTT. Translating gives CASSLVRNTEAFF.

J is TRBJ2-7 and V is TRBV5-1; D is uncertain. V gave up 0 bases and J gave up 7 bases, with 11 bases separating them. The CDR3 runs 13 residues. Per the germline V gene, CDR1 is SGHRS and CDR2 is YFSETQ. CDR3 coding DNA: TGCGCCAGCAGCTTGGACGGAGTCGGGGAGCAGTACTTC. Amino acid sequence: CASSLDGVGEQYF.

This chain connects TRBV2 to TRBJ2-7, with unresolved D. This CDR3 spans 14 amino acids. From germline, CDR1 is SNHLY and CDR2 FYNNEI. Between the trimmed V and J ends, which lost 4 bases and 3 bases, there was a span of 13 bases. The CDR3 bases are TGTGCCAGCAGTGGGCCATCCGGAGTCTACGAGCAGTACTTC. Encoded protein: CASSGPSGVYEQYF. Filled out from reference TRBV2 and TRBJ2-7, the complete variable domain reads EPEVTQTPSHQVTQMGQEVILRCVPISNHLYFYWYRQILGQKVEFLVSFYNNEISEKSEIFDDQFSVERPDGSNFTLKIRSTKLEDSAMYFCASSGPSGVYEQYFGPGTRLTVT.

The gene calls are TRBV30 and TRBJ1-3; perhaps TRBD1 as D (5 bases). The V and J ends lost 3 bases and 4 bases respectively, with 10 bases between them. There are 13 residues in the CDR3. Germline V lookup: CDR1 GTSNPN, CDR2 SVGIG (reference sequence). The CDR3 DNA sequence: TGTGCCTGGAGCAGGGACTTCGGAAACACCATATATTTT. Translation gives CAWSRDFGNTIYF.

The V gene is TRBV27, the J gene TRBJ2-1, with 8 bases fitting TRBD1. With 5 bases clipped from V and 12 bases from J, the junction kept 9 bases outside the gene matches. Per the germline V gene, CDR1 is MNHEY and CDR2 is SMNVEV (reference sequence). This CDR3 is built from 13 residues. The CDR3 sequence: CASSPWVQGVQFF. DNA for the CDR3: TGTGCCAGCAGTCCCTGGGTACAGGGGGTGCAGTTCTTC.

The chain employs TRBV19 and TRBJ1-1; the D gene is possibly TRBD1 (6 bases). Germline CDR1 reads LNHDA; CDR2 reads SQIVND (reference sequence). There are 15 residues in the CDR3. Trimming took off 1 base at V and 3 bases at J, with 12 bases between the two ends. The CDR3 nucleotides read TGTGCCAGTAGTATAGCGGGGCGACAGGACACTGAAGCTTTCTTT. This gives the protein CASSIAGRQDTEAFF. Full variable domain (outside the CDR3, taken from reference TRBV19 and TRBJ1-1): DGGITQSPKYLFRKEGQNVTLSCEQNLNHDAMYWYRQDPGQGLRLIYYSQIVNDFQKGDIAEGYSVSREKKESFPLTVTSAQKNPTAFYLCASSIAGRQDTEAFFGQGTRLTVV.

The J gene is TRBJ2-1, the V gene TRBV4-3, with no clear D. The germline V and J ends were trimmed by 0 bases and 1 base, with 10 bases remaining between them. Per the germline V gene, CDR1 is LGHNA and CDR2 is YSLEER. The CDR3 sequence is 16 residues long. CDR3 residues: CASSQDIELSYNEQFF. The CDR3, as DNA: TGCGCCAGCAGCCAAGATATTGAGCTTTCCTACAATGAGCAGTTCTTC.

This clone appeared a single time. The rearrangement links TRBV19 to TRBJ1-1; D may be TRBD1 (5 bases). V was cut by 5 bases and J by 0 bases, with 13 bases left in between. Per germline, CDR1 LNHDA and CDR2 SQIVND (reference sequence). CDR3 length equals 15 residues. The CDR3 nucleotides read TGTGCCAGTAGTCCGTGGGGCATTGTGAACACTGAAGCTTTCTTT. Encoded protein: CASSPWGIVNTEAFF.

The V gene is TRBV2, the J gene TRBJ2-1, with D maybe TRBD2 (6 bases). The CDR3 extends over 15 amino acids. Germline V gene lookup returns CDR1 SNHLY and CDR2 FYNNEI. V was pared by 4 bases and J by 8 bases, with 18 bases between. CDR3 in amino acids: CASSARENRIYEQFF. DNA for the CDR3: TGTGCCAGCAGTGCCCGGGAGAATAGGATATATGAGCAGTTCTTC.

In this sample, this clone turned up once. The chain recombines TRBV3-1 (or the pseudogene TRBV3-2) with TRBJ2-3; tentative D call: TRBD2 (6 bases). CDR3 length equals 15 residues. Trimming cost V 1 base and J 2 bases, with 10 bases left between them. The germline gives CDR1 LGHDT, CDR2 YNNKEL (reference sequence). CDR3 amino acids: CASSQGGGNTDTQYF. The DNA of the CDR3 is TGTGCCAGCAGCCAAGGAGGCGGGAACACAGATACGCAGTATTTT.

Concerning this clone: The sample has other DNA sequences that encode this CDR3 too. V gene TRBV27 combines with J gene TRBJ2-5, with a possible D match to TRBD1 (5 bases). Trimming took off 4 bases at V and 3 bases at J, with 6 bases between the two ends. Germline CDR1 and CDR2: MNHEY and SMNVEV (reference sequence). The CDR3 is 12 residues long. Written as DNA, the CDR3 is TGTGCCAGCAGTTCCAGGGAAGAGACCCAGTACTTC. It specifies CASSSREETQYF.

The chain combines TRBV5-6 with TRBJ1-5; 12 bases match TRBD1. From germline, CDR1 is SGHDT and CDR2 YYEEEE. This CDR3 has 13 residues. Losses at the gene ends were 4 bases for V and 7 bases for J; bases not matched to a gene: 0. In DNA, the CDR3 is TGTGCCAGCAGCGGGACAGGGGGCCAGCCCCAGCATTTT. Translation: CASSGTGGQPQHF. Variable domain in full (rest from reference TRBV5-6 and TRBJ1-5): DAGVTQSPTHLIKTRGQQVTLRCSPKSGHDTVSWYQQALGQGPQFIFQYYEEEERQRGNFPDRFSGHQFPNYSSELNVNALLLGDSALYLCASSGTGGQPQHFGDGTRLSIL.

This clone turned up a few times. The chain recombines TRBV30 with TRBJ1-4, with a tentative D call TRBD1 (5 bases). Germline assignment: CDR1 GTSNPN and CDR2 SVGIG (reference sequence). The CDR3 is 14 amino acids. Trimming pared 8 bases from V and 7 bases from J, leaving 20 bases between. The CDR3 is CAGHPAGRIEKLFF. In DNA, the CDR3 is TGTGCCGGGCACCCGGCAGGGCGGATTGAAAAACTGTTTTTT. Together with reference TRBV30 and TRBJ1-4, the CDR3 gives the full variable domain: SQTIHQWPATLVQPVGSPLSLECTVEGTSNPNLYWYRQAAGRGLQLLFYSVGIGQISSEVPQNLSASRPQDRQFILSSKKLLLSDSGFYLCAGHPAGRIEKLFFGSGTQLSVL.

The chain combines TRBV7-2 with TRBJ2-5; 7 bases match TRBD2. Germline assignment: CDR1 SGHTA and CDR2 FQGNSA. Germline trimming cut 2 bases from V and 5 bases from J; bases unmatched to any gene: 5. The CDR3 totals 14 residues. DNA of the CDR3: TGTGCCAGCAGCTTAAGAAGAGCGGGGGAGACCCAGTACTTC. Protein product: CASSLRRAGETQYF.

The rearrangement joins TRBV4-3 to TRBJ1-1; 8 nucleotides line up with TRBD1. This CDR3 has 15 amino acids. V shed 0 bases and J 7 bases; nucleotides not matched to a gene: 7. Germline values: CDR1 LGHNA, CDR2 YSLEER. CDR3 protein: CASSQDLGRGREAFF. The CDR3 DNA sequence: TGCGCCAGCAGCCAAGATCTGGGCAGGGGGCGTGAAGCTTTCTTT.

The chain combines TRBV19 with TRBJ1-1; 9 bases agree with TRBD1. The germline V gene encodes CDR1 LNHDA and CDR2 SQIVND (reference sequence). V shed 4 bases, J shed 0 bases, and the junction held 3 bases outside the gene matches. The CDR3 runs 15 residues. CDR3: CASSKGQGMNTEAFF. In DNA form, the CDR3 reads TGTGCCAGTAGTAAAGGACAGGGGATGAACACTGAAGCTTTCTTT.

J is TRBJ1-1 and V is TRBV18, with 8 bases that match TRBD1. The V segment lost 2 bases and the J segment 1 base; nucleotides outside the gene matches: 3. Germline V CDR1 and CDR2: KGHSH, LQKENI. This CDR3 is built from 15 residues. The CDR3: CASSPGQGKNTEAFF. DNA for the CDR3: TGTGCCAGCTCACCAGGACAGGGTAAGAACACTGAAGCTTTCTTT.

The V gene is TRBV24-1, the J gene TRBJ2-7; the match to TRBD1 covers 12 bases. Germline lookup yields CDR1 KGHDR and CDR2 SFDVKD. The length of the CDR3 is 16 residues. V trimming: 6 bases; J trimming: 5 bases; junction bases outside the gene matches: 10. CDR3 sequence: CATSNGGTGGVDEQYF. CDR3 nucleotide sequence: TGTGCCACCAGTAATGGGGGGACAGGGGGCGTCGACGAGCAGTACTTC.

V and J are TRBV4-2 and TRBJ1-2, with 9 bases matching TRBD1. The CDR3 spans 14 residues. The germline gives CDR1 LGHNA, CDR2 YNFKEQ. V gave up 3 bases and J gave up 8 bases; unmatched junction bases: 7. The CDR3 here is CASSQDRGFRGYTF. The CDR3 nucleotides are TGTGCCAGCAGCCAGGACAGGGGTTTTAGGGGCTACACCTTC.

The rearrangement uses TRBV9 and TRBJ2-3; TRBD1 matches 7 bases. Germline CDR1 SGDLS, CDR2 YYNGEE. The CDR3 length is 16 residues. V gave up 3 bases and J gave up 0 bases; unmatched junction bases: 7. CDR3 residues: CASSEGAAWSTDTQYF. Written as DNA, the CDR3 is TGTGCCAGCAGCGAGGGGGCGGCTTGGAGCACAGATACGCAGTATTTT.

The chain employs TRBV9 and TRBJ2-2; 9 positions match TRBD2. The germline gives CDR1 SGDLS, CDR2 YYNGEE. J gave up 1 base and V 0 bases, and 1 base lay outside the gene matches. The CDR3 is made up of 16 amino acids. Here the CDR3 DNA reads TGTGCCAGCAGCGTAGAAGCGGGGGGGAACACCGGGGAGCTGTTTTTT. Amino acid sequence: CASSVEAGGNTGELFF.

The chain links TRBV19 to TRBJ2-7; 10 nucleotides agree with TRBD1. Germline V lookup: CDR1 LNHDA, CDR2 SQIVND (reference sequence). Trimming took 7 bases from V and 0 from J; bases not matched to a gene: 3. The CDR3 is 14 amino acids. As DNA, the CDR3 is TGTGCCAGTACCCGGACAGGGGGCTCCTACGAGCAGTACTTC. Its translation is CASTRTGGSYEQYF.

The J gene is TRBJ1-3, the V gene TRBV19; a weak D match, TRBD1 (5 bases). CDR1 and CDR2 (germline): LNHDA, SQIVND (reference sequence). The germline V and J ends were trimmed by 4 bases and 0 bases, with 13 bases remaining between them. This CDR3 is 16 amino acids long. As DNA, the CDR3 is TGTGCCAGTAGTAAACGGACAATGAGCTCTGGAAACACCATATATTTT. This sequence encodes CASSKRTMSSGNTIYF.

Concerning this clone: The sample carries other DNA sequences with the same CDR3. This rearrangement joins TRBV30 to TRBJ1-2; TRBD1 aligns across 8 bases. Unmatched junction bases numbered 3, after V lost 2 bases and J lost 7 bases. Germline V lookup: CDR1 GTSNPN, CDR2 SVGIG (reference sequence). The CDR3 covers 12 residues. The CDR3 DNA follows: TGTGCCTGGAGTCTGACAGGGGTTGGCTACACCTTC. Its translation is CAWSLTGVGYTF. Full variable domain (outside the CDR3, taken from reference TRBV30 and TRBJ1-2): SQTIHQWPATLVQPVGSPLSLECTVEGTSNPNLYWYRQAAGRGLQLLFYSVGIGQISSEVPQNLSASRPQDRQFILSSKKLLLSDSGFYLCAWSLTGVGYTFGSGTRLTVV.

This clone was counted a few times. J is TRBJ2-1 and V is TRBV9; 7 bases are shared with TRBD2. The germline gives CDR1 SGDLS, CDR2 YYNGEE. The CDR3 is 16 residues long. Trimming removed 4 bases from V and 5 bases from J; junction bases left unmatched: 12. This CDR3 is CASSLPQREGNNEQFF. CDR3 nucleotides: TGTGCCAGCAGCCTACCCCAGAGGGAGGGTAACAATGAGCAGTTCTTC.

J is TRBJ1-2 and V is TRBV27; no clear D gene. The V gene's germline CDR1 is MNHEY and CDR2 SMNVEV (reference sequence). V lost 3 bases and J lost 3, with 14 bases in between. The CDR3 totals 15 residues. CDR3 sequence reads: CASSFSPRLDYGYTF. The CDR3 bases are TGTGCCAGCAGTTTTAGCCCGCGGTTAGACTATGGCTACACCTTC.

The chain has TRBV7-8 and TRBJ1-2; the D is unclear. The CDR3 spans 15 residues. Between the trimmed V and J ends, which lost 1 base and 7 bases, there was a span of 16 bases. Germline V gene sequence: CDR1 SGHVS, CDR2 FQNEAQ. In nucleotides, the CDR3 is TGTGCCAGCAGCTTAGACGGCAGGTTCTTAGGTGGCTACACCTTC. It specifies CASSLDGRFLGGYTF.